This record concerns one T cell receptor beta chain sequence. The antigen is not known. Trimming removed 2 bases from V and 1 base from J; junction bases left unmatched: 10. Germline V CDR1 and CDR2: SGHTS, YDEGEE. CDR3 length: 17 residues. The data belong to a study of vaccination and CD4 T cells after COVID-19. The overall study: The study drew post-COVID samples a median approximately 100 days after diagnosis (range 35 to 161). Study-wide points: Spike mono-reactivity was evident in 304 of the 307 vaccine-specific clones derived from convalescent patients.

This sample's treatment: roughly ten-day PBMC culture with coronavirus spike peptide pools or control peptides (ViraFEST assay). Oncomine TCR Beta short-read sequencing was applied to DNA from cultured CD4+ T cells. TCRdb used MiXCR to reprocess the PCR reads, holding one entry per CDR3 protein. This sample has more than 12,000 distinct CDR3 sequences, with roughly a fifth found just once. This sequence joins TRBV5-8 and TRBJ2-7; TRBD1 agrees at 9 bases. Sequencing was performed on CD4+ T cells from blood, cultured in vitro, taken before SARS-CoV-2 vaccination. The receptor comes from a human donor who received a COVID-19 vaccine. The DNA of the CDR3 is TGTGCCAGCAGCTTTACTGCTGGACAGGGGCTATCCTACGAGCAGTACTTC. Amino acids: CASSFTAGQGLSYEQYF.